Below, one TCR beta chain is given with its context. Antigen unknown. This entry comes from a study of early T cells in non-severe SARS-CoV-2 infection. Study details: Unpaired chains resulted from sequencing bulk RNA of unsorted whole blood. Overall study findings and caveats: Anti-spike CD8 specificities were favored by VDJdb matching, whose results missed private and CD4 specificities.

The CDR3 has 14 residues. CDR1 is SGHTA and CDR2 is FQGNSA in the germline V gene. Between the trimmed V and J ends, which lost 2 bases and 7 bases, there was a span of 14 bases. Separate cDNA molecules each had unique molecular identifiers attached to them. One entry per CDR3 protein results from TCRdb running MiXCR on the 5' RACE reads. The table includes 100,000 to 140,000 distinct CDR3 sequences, around 10% detected once. The chain has TRBV7-2 and TRBJ2-5, with D perhaps TRBD1 or TRBD2 (5 bases each). The TCR comes from an adult who was a healthcare worker with PCR-confirmed SARS-CoV-2 infection or an uninfected control (not recorded which). The specimen sequenced was whole blood. This CDR3 is CASSLSGPTATQYF. CDR3 DNA sequence: TGTGCCAGCAGCTTATCGGGACCCACCGCGACCCAGTACTTC.